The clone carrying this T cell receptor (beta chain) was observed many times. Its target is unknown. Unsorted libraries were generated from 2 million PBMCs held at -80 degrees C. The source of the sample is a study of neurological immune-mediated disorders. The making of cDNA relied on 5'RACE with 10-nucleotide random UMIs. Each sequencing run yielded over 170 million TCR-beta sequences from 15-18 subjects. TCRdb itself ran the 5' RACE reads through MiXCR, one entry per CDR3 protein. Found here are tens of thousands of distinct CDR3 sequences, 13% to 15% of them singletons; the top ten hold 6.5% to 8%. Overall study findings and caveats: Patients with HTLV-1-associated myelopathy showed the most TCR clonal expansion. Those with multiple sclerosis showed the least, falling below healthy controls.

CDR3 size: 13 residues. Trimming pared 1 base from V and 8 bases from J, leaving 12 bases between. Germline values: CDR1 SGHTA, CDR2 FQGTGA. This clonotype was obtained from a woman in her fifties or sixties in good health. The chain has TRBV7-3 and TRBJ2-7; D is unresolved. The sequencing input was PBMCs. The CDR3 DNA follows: TGTGCCAGCAGCTTAAAGGCCACCGATAAGCAGTACTTC. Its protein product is CASSLKATDKQYF.